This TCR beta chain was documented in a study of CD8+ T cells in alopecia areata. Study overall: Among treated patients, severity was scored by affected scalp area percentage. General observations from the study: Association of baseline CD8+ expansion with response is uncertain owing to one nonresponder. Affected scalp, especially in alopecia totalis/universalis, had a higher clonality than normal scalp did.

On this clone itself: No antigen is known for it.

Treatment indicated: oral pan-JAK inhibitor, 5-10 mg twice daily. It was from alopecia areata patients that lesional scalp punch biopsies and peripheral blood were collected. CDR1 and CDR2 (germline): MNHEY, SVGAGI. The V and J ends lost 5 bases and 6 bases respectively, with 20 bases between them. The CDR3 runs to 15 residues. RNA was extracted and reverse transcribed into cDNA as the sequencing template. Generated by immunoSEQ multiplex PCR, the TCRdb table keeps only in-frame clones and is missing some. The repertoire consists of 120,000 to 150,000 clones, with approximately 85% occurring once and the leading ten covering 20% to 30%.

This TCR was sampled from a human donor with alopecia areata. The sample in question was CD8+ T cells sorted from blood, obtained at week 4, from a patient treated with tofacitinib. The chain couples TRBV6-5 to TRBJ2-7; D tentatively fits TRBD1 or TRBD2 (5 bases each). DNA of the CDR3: TGTGCCAGCAGTCCCTCCGGGATAGGGGCTAGCGAGCAGTACTTC. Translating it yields CASSPSGIGASEQYF.